Listed here are 19 T cell receptor beta chains from one sample, sequenced in a study of shared clonotypes between healthy human individuals. Assay used: immunoSEQ multiplex PCR; TCRdb lists only in-frame clones, some missing. The data contain around 2,000,000 clones, 95% of them seen just once; the ten biggest clones take up more than 0.1%. The sample was naive CD4+ T cells sorted from blood. Documented subset: CD45RA+ positively selected. The receptors were sampled from a man between 18 and 35 years old in good health.

The chain has TRBV7-2 and TRBJ1-1, with D tentatively TRBD1 (5 bases). Per germline, CDR1 SGHTA and CDR2 FQGNSA. This CDR3 has 13 residues. Trimming pared 1 base from V and 8 bases from J, leaving 11 bases between. This CDR3 is CASSLVAGMEAFF. The CDR3 region has the DNA TGTGCCAGCAGCTTAGTGGCAGGGATGGAAGCTTTCTTT.

The chain uses TRBV5-1 and TRBJ2-1; the D gene is possibly TRBD2 (6 bases). V was clipped by 0 bases and J by 6 bases, with 19 bases between them. The CDR3 is 17 amino acids. The V gene's germline CDR1 is SGHRS and CDR2 YFSETQ. The CDR3 sequence: CASSLVPTGGAFNEQFF. In DNA, the CDR3 is TGCGCCAGCAGCTTGGTTCCCACTGGCGGGGCCTTCAATGAGCAGTTCTTC.

The V call is TRBV27, the J call TRBJ2-7, with 7 nucleotides matching TRBD2. CDR1 and CDR2 from the germline V gene are MNHEY and SMNVEV (reference sequence). The CDR3 extends over 16 amino acids. The V and J ends lost 5 bases and 0 bases, in that order; junction bases with no gene match: 10. CDR3 amino acids: CASSPQGGWSSYEQYF. The CDR3, as DNA: TGTGCCAGCAGTCCGCAGGGAGGGTGGAGCTCCTACGAGCAGTACTTC.

V gene TRBV4-1 combines with J gene TRBJ1-1; D may be TRBD1 (5 bases). CDR1 MGHRA and CDR2 YSYEKL come from the germline V gene. The V end was cut by 11 bases, the J end by 3 bases, with 25 bases between. The CDR3 is 16 amino acids. The CDR3 spells CASSSKGGVVDTEAFF. The CDR3 DNA follows: TGCGCCTCAAGCAGCAAGGGAGGGGTGGTGGACACTGAAGCTTTCTTT.

The chain employs TRBV7-2 and TRBJ2-3; unclear D gene. CDR3 length equals 12 residues. Germline V gives CDR1 SGHTA, CDR2 FQGNSA. Deletions cut 2 bases from V and 6 bases from J, with 6 bases between. The CDR3 nucleotides read TGTGCCAGCAGCTTATCCGAGGATACGCAGTATTTT. Protein sequence: CASSLSEDTQYF.

This chain joins TRBV18 and TRBJ1-1, with D uncertain. Germline-derived CDR1 and CDR2 are KGHSH and LQKENI. The CDR3 spans 14 residues. With 6 bases removed from V and 1 base from J, the gap between germline ends came to 12 bases. The CDR3 nucleotides are TGTGCCAGCTCGTACAGCCGGACGAACACTGAAGCTTTCTTT. Amino acids: CASSYSRTNTEAFF.

The rearrangement joins TRBV7-3 to TRBJ2-2, with a tentative D call TRBD1 (6 bases). Germline V gene lookup returns CDR1 SGHTA and CDR2 FQGTGA. The germline V and J ends were trimmed by 5 bases and 6 bases, with 7 bases remaining between them. This CDR3 is built from 12 residues. CDR3 sequence (DNA): TGTGCCAGCAGCCGACAGGCCGGGGAGCTGTTTTTT. The encoded protein is CASSRQAGELFF.

V usage is TRBV6-1 and J usage is TRBJ1-3; D is uncertain. V lost 2 bases and J lost 2, with 10 bases in between. The CDR3 runs to 15 residues. Germline V gene data show CDR1 as MNHNS and CDR2 as SASEGT. This CDR3 is CASSEPREPGNTIYF. Written as DNA, the CDR3 is TGTGCCAGCAGTGAACCAAGGGAACCTGGAAACACCATATATTTT.

The rearrangement uses TRBV6-1 and TRBJ1-2; the match to TRBD1 covers 8 bases. The CDR3 totals 13 residues. After removal of 6 bases from V and 6 bases from J, the junction contained 6 bases not matched to a gene. From germline, CDR1 is MNHNS and CDR2 SASEGT. The CDR3 coding sequence is TGTGCCAGCAGAGGACAGGGCTTAGATGGCTACACCTTC. Its translation is CASRGQGLDGYTF.

This chain connects TRBV5-1 to TRBJ1-2, with 7 bases lining up with TRBD1. From germline, CDR1 is SGHRS and CDR2 YFSETQ. Trimming cost V 4 bases and J 2 bases; bases outside gene matches: 5. This CDR3 is 14 amino acids long. This CDR3 is CASSQGQPNYGYTF. CDR3 coding DNA: TGCGCCAGCAGCCAGGGACAGCCCAACTATGGCTACACCTTC.

This sequence joins TRBV10-3 and TRBJ2-1; D is possibly TRBD1 (5 bases). This CDR3 comprises 16 residues. Germline V gene sequence: CDR1 ENHRY, CDR2 SYGVKD. The V gene lost 0 bases and the J gene lost 1 base, with 10 bases spanning the gap. CDR3 residues: CAISESKQGSYNEQFF. CDR3 coding DNA: TGTGCCATCAGTGAGTCGAAGCAGGGTTCCTACAATGAGCAGTTCTTC.

The rearrangement uses TRBV29-1 and TRBJ2-3; D gene ambiguous. CDR1 SQVTM and CDR2 ANQGSEA come from the germline V gene. CDR3 length: 11 residues. Between the trimmed V and J ends, which lost 2 bases and 5 bases, there was a span of 5 bases. The CDR3 sequence: CSVETKDTQYF. Written as DNA, the CDR3 is TGCAGCGTTGAAACCAAAGATACGCAGTATTTT.

The chain recombines TRBV6-5 with TRBJ2-2; 13 nucleotides align to TRBD2. Germline CDR1 MNHEY, CDR2 SVGAGI. J was trimmed by 5 bases and V by 4 bases; bases with no gene match: 4. The CDR3 is made up of 16 amino acids. Here the CDR3 DNA reads TGTGCCAGCAGTTCCCCGGGACTAGCGGGAACCGGGGAGCTGTTTTTT. Translation gives CASSSPGLAGTGELFF.

J is TRBJ1-5 and V is TRBV6-5; 8 bases align to TRBD1. Germline-derived CDR1 and CDR2 are MNHEY and SVGAGI. With 4 bases clipped from V and 4 bases from J, the junction kept 9 bases outside the gene matches. This CDR3 contains 16 residues. As DNA, the CDR3 is TGTGCCAGCAGTTCACTGGGACAGGCCAAGAATCAGCCCCAGCATTTT. Protein sequence: CASSSLGQAKNQPQHF.

The rearrangement uses TRBV2 and TRBJ1-3, with D possibly TRBD1 on 5 matching bases. The CDR3 sequence is 14 residues long. Looked up from germline, CDR1 is SNHLY and CDR2 is FYNNEI. Trimming pared 4 bases from V and 0 bases from J, leaving 7 bases between. CDR3 sequence reads: CASSVGHSGNTIYF. In nucleotides, the CDR3 is TGTGCCAGCAGTGTAGGACACTCTGGAAACACCATATATTTT. Looking up the rest from reference TRBV2 and TRBJ1-3 gives the full variable domain: EPEVTQTPSHQVTQMGQEVILRCVPISNHLYFYWYRQILGQKVEFLVSFYNNEISEKSEIFDDQFSVERPDGSNFTLKIRSTKLEDSAMYFCASSVGHSGNTIYFGEGSWLTVV.

As for this clone: This CDR3 is also generated by other DNA sequences in the sample. V is TRBV5-1 and J is TRBJ1-5, with TRBD1 identical over 7 bases. V lost 1 base to trimming and J lost 1 base; unmatched junction nucleotides: 2. The CDR3 consists of 15 residues. Per germline, CDR1 SGHRS and CDR2 YFSETQ. The chain's CDR3 is CASSLTGASNQPQHF. In nucleotides, the CDR3 is TGCGCCAGCAGCTTGACAGGGGCGAGCAATCAGCCCCAGCATTTT.

The chain uses TRBV18 and TRBJ2-7; weak D call: TRBD2 (5 bases). The V end was cut by 0 bases, the J end by 0 bases, with 6 bases between. The CDR3 extends over 14 amino acids. CDR1 and CDR2 from the germline V gene are KGHSH and LQKENI. The CDR3 DNA reads TGTGCCAGCTCACCACCACGGGACTCCTACGAGCAGTACTTC. It yields the protein CASSPPRDSYEQYF.

The chain couples TRBV6-6 to TRBJ2-2, with D hard to call. V was cut by 6 bases and J by 7 bases, with 21 bases left in between. From germline, CDR1 is MNHNY and CDR2 SVGAGI (reference sequence). The CDR3 sequence is 16 residues long. CDR3 DNA sequence: TGTGCCAGCAGCCCCTTAACTCTCAGCTTCGGCGGGGAGCTGTTTTTT. This translates into CASSPLTLSFGGELFF.

Details on this clone: The sample contains more than one DNA sequence encoding this CDR3. The chain is built from TRBV6-1 and TRBJ1-2; the D gene is possibly TRBD1 (5 bases). The V end was cut by 4 bases, the J end by 4 bases, with 7 bases between. The CDR3 totals 12 residues. CDR1 is MNHNS, CDR2 SASEGT, per germline. Here the CDR3 reads CASSGQGYGYTF. The CDR3 coding sequence is TGTGCCAGCAGTGGGCAGGGCTATGGCTACACCTTC.